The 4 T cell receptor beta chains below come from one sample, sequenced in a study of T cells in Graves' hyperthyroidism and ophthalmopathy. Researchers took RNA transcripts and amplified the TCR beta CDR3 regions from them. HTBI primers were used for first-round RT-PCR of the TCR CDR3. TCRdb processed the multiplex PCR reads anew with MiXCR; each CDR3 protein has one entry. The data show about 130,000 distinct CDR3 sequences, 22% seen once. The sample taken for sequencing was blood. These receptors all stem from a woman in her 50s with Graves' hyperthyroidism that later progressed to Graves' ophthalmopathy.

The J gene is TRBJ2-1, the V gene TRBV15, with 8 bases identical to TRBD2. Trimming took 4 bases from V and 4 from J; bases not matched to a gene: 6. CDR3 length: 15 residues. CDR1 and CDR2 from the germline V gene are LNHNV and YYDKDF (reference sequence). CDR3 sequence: CATSIASGRYNEQFF. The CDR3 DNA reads TGTGCCACCAGCATCGCTAGCGGGCGTTACAATGAGCAGTTCTTC.

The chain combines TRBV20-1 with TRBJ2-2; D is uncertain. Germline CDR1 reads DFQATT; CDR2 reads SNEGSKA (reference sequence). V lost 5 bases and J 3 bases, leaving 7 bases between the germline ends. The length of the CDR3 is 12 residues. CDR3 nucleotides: TGCAGTGCTCCACGTTACACCGGGGAGCTGTTTTTT. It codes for CSAPRYTGELFF.

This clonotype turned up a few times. In DNA form, the CDR3 reads TGCGCCAGCAGCCTGAGAGGGTCGACTGGCGGGAGGGTAACGACCGGGGAGCTGTTTTTT. Translation: CASSLRGSTGGRVTTGELFF. The rearrangement joins TRBV5-1 to TRBJ2-2; TRBD2 agrees at 9 bases. This CDR3 comprises 20 residues. Germline CDR1 is SGHRS and CDR2 is YFSETQ. J lost 5 bases, V lost 4 bases, and 21 bases had no gene match.

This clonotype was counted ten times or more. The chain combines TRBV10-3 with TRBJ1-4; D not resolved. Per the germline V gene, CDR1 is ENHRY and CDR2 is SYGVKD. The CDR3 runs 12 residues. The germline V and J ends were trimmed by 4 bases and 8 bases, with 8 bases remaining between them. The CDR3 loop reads CAISGGGEKLFF. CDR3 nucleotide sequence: TGTGCCATCAGTGGTGGCGGCGAAAAACTGTTTTTT.